Described below is a single TCR beta chain sequence and its context. This sample was included in a study of OX40 agonist ivuxolimab in advanced cancers. Germline assignment: CDR1 SNHLY and CDR2 FYNNEI. The CDR3 has 11 amino acids. V was pared by 8 bases and J by 9 bases, with 11 bases between. The method was immunoSEQ multiplex PCR; TCRdb's version includes in-frame clones alone and lacks a portion of them. The repertoire holds some 54,000 clones, with approximately 84% as singletons. Source: CD4+ or CD8+ T cells sorted from blood, taken in a trial of the OX40 agonist ivuxolimab. This sequence was found in an adult with an advanced solid tumor such as melanoma, head and neck, liver or kidney cancer. This chain uses TRBV2 with TRBJ2-1; the D gene is possibly TRBD1 (5 bases). The CDR3 is CASWGSPEQFF. In DNA form, the CDR3 reads TGTGCCAGCTGGGGCAGCCCTGAGCAGTTCTTC.